This T cell receptor beta chain stems from a study of beta chain features in type 1 diabetes. The investigators reverse transcribed all of the isolated RNA, so they sequenced expressed TCRB transcripts. Measured with immunoSEQ multiplex PCR; TCRdb has only the in-frame clones, and not every one. The profile shows 500,000 to 850,000 clones, about 14% of them singletons. Germline lookup yields CDR1 SGHRS and CDR2 YFSETQ. This CDR3 is 15 amino acids long. Unmatched junction bases numbered 5, after V lost 4 bases and J lost 2 bases. Study-level points and caveats: Shortening that was moderate but significant affected the TCRB CDR3s of Type 1 diabetes patients in all four CD4+ subsets.

Worth noting for this clone: Its antigen is not identified.

One heparinised blood draw averaging around 100 mL was given by each donor. Material for sequencing was naive CD4+ T cells from blood. This sequence was found in a man aged 18 to 35 with type 1 diabetes. The chain employs TRBV5-1 and TRBJ2-5; 10 nucleotides line up with TRBD1. Here the CDR3 DNA reads TGCGCCAGCAGCATCGGGACAGGGGATCAAGAGACCCAGTACTTC. It is translated as CASSIGTGDQETQYF. The whole variable domain, filled in from reference TRBV5-1 and TRBJ2-5, reads KAGVTQTPRYLIKTRGQQVTLSCSPISGHRSVSWYQQTPGQGLQFLFEYFSETQRNKGNFPGRFSGRQFSNSRSEMNVSTLELGDSALYLCASSIGTGDQETQYFGPGTRLLVL.